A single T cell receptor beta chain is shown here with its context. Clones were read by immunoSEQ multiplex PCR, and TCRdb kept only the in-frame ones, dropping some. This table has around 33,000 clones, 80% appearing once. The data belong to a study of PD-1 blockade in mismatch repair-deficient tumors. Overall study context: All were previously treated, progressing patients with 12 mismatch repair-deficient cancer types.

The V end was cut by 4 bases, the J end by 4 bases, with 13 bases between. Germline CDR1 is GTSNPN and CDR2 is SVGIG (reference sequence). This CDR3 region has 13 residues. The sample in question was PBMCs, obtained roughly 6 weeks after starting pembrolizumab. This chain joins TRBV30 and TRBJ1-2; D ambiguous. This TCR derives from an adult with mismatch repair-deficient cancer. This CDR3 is CAWNQWARYGYTF. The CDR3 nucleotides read TGTGCCTGGAACCAATGGGCCCGCTATGGCTACACCTTC.